One T cell receptor beta chain is described in this entry. These data are taken from a study of blood T cells in healthy people across ages. The second PCR ran roughly 7 to 12 cycles with a sample-barcoded 5' primer and J-beta primers. TCRdb reanalysed the 5' RACE reads using MiXCR and keeps one entry per CDR3 protein. The table shows about 970,000 distinct CDR3 sequences, with roughly 51% occurring only once. The receptor comes from a woman aged 60-75 years in good health. The sample consisted of blood.

CDR3 nucleotide sequence: TGTGCCAGCAGCAAAGACGGGGCACGAAGATGCTACGAGCAGTACTTC. As protein: CASSKDGARRCYEQYF. The rearrangement links TRBV21-1 to TRBJ2-7; TRBD1 was called by the table and not checked on the DNA. TRBV21-1 is reported as a pseudogene. This CDR3 comprises 16 residues.